These 14 T cell receptor beta chains originate from one sample sequenced in a study of shared clonotypes between healthy human individuals. Libraries were prepared by immunoSEQ multiplex PCR; TCRdb keeps only in-frame clonotypes and omits some of them. The sample has around 2.5 million clones; roughly 93% are singletons. Material for sequencing was naive CD4+ T cells from PBMCs. The subset: CD45RA+ positively selected. The source of these receptors is a man between 18 and 35 years old in good health. Some clones in this sample may be carry-over from other donors' samples.

The V gene is TRBV7-8, the J gene TRBJ1-4; TRBD1 agrees at 9 bases. J gave up 6 bases and V 5 bases, and 4 bases lay outside the gene matches. The V gene's germline CDR1 is SGHVS and CDR2 FQNEAQ. This CDR3 is built from 14 residues. CDR3 sequence (DNA): TGTGCCAGCAGCAGACAGGGGGTGGATGAAAAACTGTTTTTT. This codes for CASSRQGVDEKLFF. The full variable domain, rest sourced from reference TRBV7-8 and TRBJ1-4, is GAGVSQSPRYKVAKRGQDVALRCDPISGHVSLFWYQQALGQGPEFLTYFQNEAQLDKSGLPSDRFFAERPEGSVSTLKIQRTQQEDSAVYLCASSRQGVDEKLFFGSGTQLSVL.

The rearrangement uses TRBV2 and TRBJ1-3; TRBD1 is a possible D gene (5 bases). The CDR3 totals 17 residues. Between the trimmed V and J ends, which lost 7 bases and 0 bases, there was a span of 19 bases. The germline gives CDR1 SNHLY, CDR2 FYNNEI. Here the CDR3 reads CASTKGMRSYSGNTIYF. In DNA, the CDR3 is TGTGCCAGCACTAAGGGGATGCGATCCTACTCTGGAAACACCATATATTTT. Full variable domain (remainder filled in from reference TRBV2 and TRBJ1-3): EPEVTQTPSHQVTQMGQEVILRCVPISNHLYFYWYRQILGQKVEFLVSFYNNEISEKSEIFDDQFSVERPDGSNFTLKIRSTKLEDSAMYFCASTKGMRSYSGNTIYFGEGSWLTVV.

The CDR3 bases are TGTGCCATCAGAGGGGACCCTAATCAGCCCCAGCATTTT. This gives the protein CAIRGDPNQPQHF. The rearrangement joins TRBV10-3 to TRBJ1-5; D perhaps matches TRBD1 (5 bases). V was clipped by 6 bases and J by 4 bases, with 10 bases between them. Germline V CDR1 and CDR2: ENHRY, SYGVKD. CDR3 length: 13 residues.

The genes are TRBV28 and TRBJ2-3; 7 bases are shared with TRBD2. The junction had 11 bases not matched to a gene; V was cut back by 4 bases and J by 4 bases. The germline CDR1 and CDR2 sequences are MDHEN and SYDVKM. The CDR3 covers 16 residues. The CDR3, as DNA: TGTGCCAGCAGTTGGCCGTGGCGGGAGAGGTCAGATACGCAGTATTTT. Encoded protein: CASSWPWRERSDTQYF. Full variable domain (outside the CDR3, taken from reference TRBV28 and TRBJ2-3): DVKVTQSSRYLVKRTGEKVFLECVQDMDHENMFWYRQDPGLGLRLIYFSYDVKMKEKGDIPEGYSVSREKKERFSLILESASTNQTSMYLCASSWPWRERSDTQYFGPGTRLTVL.

For the CDR3, the DNA is TGTGCCAGTCGACTAGAGGTCGGCTACGAGCAGTACTTC. Amino acids: CASRLEVGYEQYF. The rearrangement links TRBV2 to TRBJ2-7; D is perhaps TRBD2 (6 bases). The CDR3 is made up of 13 amino acids. Germline assignment: CDR1 SNHLY and CDR2 FYNNEI. The V and J ends lost 9 bases and 3 bases respectively, with 15 bases between them.

The rearrangement joins TRBV9 to TRBJ1-3, with a weak D call TRBD1 (5 bases). The CDR3 has 16 amino acids. Germline CDR1 and CDR2: SGDLS and YYNGEE. Trimming cost V 0 bases and J 2 bases, with 12 bases left between them. CDR3 region: CASSVDVGVTGNTIYF. The CDR3 nucleotides read TGTGCCAGCAGCGTAGATGTGGGGGTGACTGGAAACACCATATATTTT.

This chain's CDR3 is CASSYSGLAGANEQFF. As DNA, the CDR3 is TGTGCCAGCAGCTACTCAGGACTAGCGGGAGCCAATGAGCAGTTCTTC. This chain links TRBV11-3 with TRBJ2-1, with 13 nucleotides matching TRBD2. The CDR3 is made up of 16 amino acids. CDR1 is SGHNT and CDR2 is YENEEA in the germline V gene. V shed 4 bases and J 6 bases; nucleotides not matched to a gene: 6.

As to this clone: This specimen includes other DNA sequences encoding the same CDR3. This rearrangement joins TRBV28 to TRBJ2-6; possible D gene TRBD2, 6 bases. V gave up 2 bases and J gave up 1 base, with 6 bases separating them. The CDR3 has 15 amino acids. Germline-derived CDR1 and CDR2 are MDHEN and SYDVKM. CDR3 coding DNA: TGTGCCAGCAGTTTAGGAGGGTCTGGGGCCAACGTCCTGACTTTC. The encoded protein is CASSLGGSGANVLTF.

The rearrangement links TRBV5-4 to TRBJ2-1; 16 nucleotides match TRBD2. The germline V gene encodes CDR1 SGHNT and CDR2 YYREEE (reference sequence). V was clipped by 4 bases and J by 3 bases; unmatched bases: 7. The CDR3 length is 18 residues. CDR3: CASSIGTSGRAFYNEQFF. For the CDR3, the DNA is TGTGCCAGCAGCATAGGGACTAGCGGGAGGGCCTTCTACAATGAGCAGTTCTTC. Supplemented by reference TRBV5-4 and TRBJ2-1, the full variable domain reads ETGVTQSPTHLIKTRGQQVTLRCSSQSGHNTVSWYQQALGQGPQFIFQYYREEENGRGNFPPRFSGLQFPNYSSELNVNALELDDSALYLCASSIGTSGRAFYNEQFFGPGTRLTVL.

The J gene is TRBJ2-7, the V gene TRBV21-1; the table's D call, TRBD1, has no DNA check behind it. TRBV21-1 is termed a pseudogene. The CDR3 length is 14 residues. DNA for the CDR3: TGTGCCAGCAGCAATTCCTTCAGCTCCTACGAGCAGTACTTC. Its protein product is CASSNSFSSYEQYF.

This chain joins TRBV29-1 and TRBJ2-3; D is unresolved. This CDR3 has 15 amino acids. Trimming removed 8 bases at V and 0 bases at J, with 18 bases between. Germline CDR1 is SQVTM and CDR2 is ANQGSEA. As DNA, the CDR3 is TGCAGCCCACCCCCGACATCCCCTAGCACAGATACGCAGTATTTT. As protein: CSPPPTSPSTDTQYF.

J is TRBJ2-2 and V is TRBV29-1; perhaps D is TRBD1 or TRBD2 (5 bases each). Trimming took 4 bases from V and 6 from J, leaving 12 bases between them. The CDR3 runs 13 residues. CDR1 and CDR2 (germline): SQVTM, ANQGSEA. The CDR3 loop is CSVGARGPGELFF. DNA for the CDR3: TGCAGCGTTGGGGCCCGGGGCCCCGGGGAGCTGTTTTTT.

The genes are TRBV5-6 and TRBJ1-1; the D gene is possibly TRBD1 (6 bases). Germline CDR1 is SGHDT and CDR2 is YYEEEE. The CDR3 consists of 13 residues. The ends were cut back, 2 bases at V and 4 bases at J, with 9 bases in the middle. Here the CDR3 DNA reads TGTGCCAGCAGCTTTCAGACAGGCACTGAAGCTTTCTTT. The encoded protein is CASSFQTGTEAFF.

This rearrangement joins TRBV7-3 to TRBJ2-2, with TRBD1 matching 8 bases. Germline CDR1 is SGHTA and CDR2 is FQGTGA. Germline trimming cut 4 bases from V and 1 base from J; bases unmatched to any gene: 5. CDR3 length: 16 amino acids. CDR3 region: CASSSRTGKNTGELFF. In DNA, the CDR3 is TGTGCCAGCAGCTCAAGGACAGGGAAGAACACCGGGGAGCTGTTTTTT. Based on the CDR3 plus reference TRBV7-3 and TRBJ2-2, the full variable domain is GAGVSQTPSNKVTEKGKYVELRCDPISGHTALYWYRQSLGQGPEFLIYFQGTGAADDSGLPNDRFFAVRPEGSVSTLKIQRTERGDSAVYLCASSSRTGKNTGELFFGEGSRLTVL.